Below, one T cell receptor beta chain is given with its context. The record originates from a study of PD-L1 blockade in urothelial cancer. Overall study context: Blood samples had a median of approximately 140,000 T cells, approximately 83,000 unique TCRs, and clonality roughly 0.074.

The CDR3 is 12 residues long. Germline CDR1 reads GTSNPN; CDR2 reads SVGIG (reference sequence). J lost 3 bases, V lost 5 bases, and 2 bases had no gene match. Libraries were prepared by immunoSEQ multiplex PCR; TCRdb keeps only in-frame clonotypes and omits some of them. The repertoire holds approximately 24,000 clones, 75% to 90% seen once, with 25% to 40% in the top ten. The sample was PBMCs, taken around atezolizumab (anti-PD-L1) treatment. The sequence derives from a man aged 60 to 69 with urothelial cancer. This rearrangement joins TRBV30 to TRBJ1-1; 8 bases match TRBD1. The CDR3 DNA follows: TGTGCCTGGGGGACAGGCCACACTGAAGCTTTCTTT. Encoded protein: CAWGTGHTEAFF.